Detailed here is one T cell receptor (beta chain). Antigen: not known. Profiled with immunoSEQ multiplex PCR; TCRdb holds only in-frame clones, not every one. This table has roughly 330,000 clones, 67% appearing once. The CDR3 is 15 amino acids. The germline CDR1 and CDR2 sequences are SGHVS and FNYEAQ. Trimming at V came to 4 bases and at J to 5 bases, leaving 1 base not matched to a gene. The entry originates in a study of cytotoxic CD8 clonotypes in ibrutinib-treated CLL. Study results and caveats: There were differences in sampling times between sustained-remission and progressing patients. Public clonotypes (which were uncommon) either contracted or remained stable on treatment. Clonality showed a rise at ibrutinib response that reversed toward baseline at progression.

The chain has TRBV7-6 and TRBJ2-1; TRBD2 aligns across 14 bases. This TCR was recovered from a human donor with chronic lymphocytic leukemia. The starting material was PBMCs, obtained after 36 months of ibrutinib treatment. CDR3 in amino acids: CASSSTSGRDNEQFF. CDR3 nucleotide sequence: TGTGCCAGCAGCTCGACTAGCGGGAGGGACAATGAGCAGTTCTTC.